The source of this T cell receptor (beta chain) is a study of CD8+CD57+ T cells in acquired aplastic anemia. As for the study in general: Around 3.2 ug was the average amount of DNA from sorted CD4+ and CD8+ cells. Findings and caveats of the study: CD8+ Simpson's diversity did not differ significantly between patients and controls. A set of 25 to 30 CD8+ CDR3 sequences was shared between patients and controls, and these sequences appeared highly expressed in patients.

Germline-derived CDR1 and CDR2 are LGHNA and YSLEER. V dropped 4 bases and J dropped 8; count of bases not matched to a gene: 17. This CDR3 comprises 19 residues. This clonotype was observed a handful of times. The antigen is not known. Profiles of TCR beta VDJ and CDR3 were generated from a genomic DNA template. TCRdb ran MiXCR on the reads and lists one entry per CDR3 protein. The top ten clones hold approximately 8% of a sample with some 280,000 distinct CDR3 sequences, approximately 57% of them seen once. Sequenced material: sorted CD4+, CD8+, or CD8+CD57+ T cells (not recorded which) from PBMCs. The chain recombines TRBV4-3 with TRBJ2-1, with TRBD2 matching 13 bases. This TCR came from a human donor with severe aplastic anemia or a healthy control (not recorded which). CDR3 region: CASSRGPSTSGGADYEQFF. The CDR3 DNA is TGCGCCAGCAGCCGAGGGCCCTCCACTAGCGGGGGGGCAGACTATGAGCAGTTCTTC.